These T cell receptor beta chains were read from a single sample in a study of technical replicates of blood from a handful of donors. Profiling relied on immunoSEQ multiplex PCR, and the TCRdb table lists in-frame clones only, not all of them. The sample comprises over 50,000 clones, about 92% of which are singletons, and more than 3.5% rests with the top ten. Material: PBMCs. All receptors come from a human donor in good health. Some clones in this sample may be carry-over from other donors' samples. Both conserved end residues are part of each CDR3. Each record gives: J gene, V gene, clone size, D gene, CDR3 DNA, CDR3 protein. The D gene is left open where the match is weak. Expanded clones are given a class, and other clones once, few, many or no size at all.

TRBJ2-7,TRBV6-5,NA,TRBD2,TGTGCCAGCAGCATAGCGGGAGGGCCCTCCTACGAGCAGTACTTC,CASSIAGGPSYEQYF
TRBJ2-3,TRBV7-9,NA,NA,TGTGCTAGCAGCTTAGATGGGACTAGCACAGATACGCAGTATTTT,CASSLDGTSTDTQYF
TRBJ2-3,TRBV7-8,NA,TRBD2,TGTGCCAGCAGCTTAGCGAGCGGGGGGACCCCCACAGATACGCAGTATTTT,CASSLASGGTPTDTQYF
TRBJ2-7,TRBV6-6,NA,NA,TGTGCCAGCAACCACGGAGATGGACAGCCCCCCTACGAGCAGTACTTC,CASNHGDGQPPYEQYF
TRBJ1-4,TRBV7-9,NA,NA,TGTGCCAGTTCCGAACAGGGATGGGATGAAAAACTGTTTTTT,CASSEQGWDEKLFF
TRBJ2-1,TRBV29-1,NA,TRBD2,TGCAGCGTTAGAAGACTAGCGGGCTACTACAATGAGCAGTTCTTC,CSVRRLAGYYNEQFF
TRBJ1-4,TRBV5-4,NA,NA,TGTGCCAGCAGCTTGGCCGGTCAAGGGGCGCGAAATGAAAAACTGTTTTTT,CASSLAGQGARNEKLFF
TRBJ1-6,TRBV25-1,NA,TRBD1,TGTGCCAGCAGGGGACAGGGAGACAATTCACCCCTCCACTTT,CASRGQGDNSPLHF
TRBJ2-5,TRBV27,NA,TRBD2,TGTGCCAGCAGTCGACTAGCGGGACGGTCCGGGCAAGAGACCCAGTACTTC,CASSRLAGRSGQETQYF
TRBJ1-1,TRBV18,NA,NA,TGTGCCAGCTCCGAAGGAGGGGGGGGGAACACTGAAGCTTTCTTT,CASSEGGGGNTEAFF
TRBJ1-2,TRBV30,once,NA,TGTGCCTGGAGGATAATACAACCTAACTATGGCTACACCTTC,CAWRIIQPNYGYTF
TRBJ2-5,TRBV9,NA,NA,TGTGCCAGCAACGCCGGTGGGTTCGGGGGAGAGACCCAGTACTTC,CASNAGGFGGETQYF